What follows is one T cell receptor beta chain and its context. Sample time point: baseline pretreatment blood. Sample treatment: 15 Gy SBRT to primary tumor, nephrectomy 4 weeks later. V was trimmed by 9 bases and J by 8 bases, leaving 13 bases between them. This CDR3 is built from 11 residues. CDR1 and CDR2 (germline): LNHDA, SQIVND (reference sequence). Generated by immunoSEQ multiplex PCR, the TCRdb table keeps only in-frame clones and is missing some. The sample has approximately 140,000 clones; over 65% are singletons. The entry originates in a study of radiation and T cells in renal cell carcinoma.

The clonotype was recovered from a woman between 45 and 65 years old with renal cell carcinoma. The material was blood, obtained from a patient whose treatment included radiotherapy and nephrectomy. The chain links TRBV19 to TRBJ1-1; D perhaps matches TRBD1 (5 bases). The chain's CDR3 is CASGGDAEAFF. CDR3 coding DNA: TGTGCCAGCGGTGGGGACGCCGAAGCTTTCTTT.